This passage covers 20 T cell receptor beta chains from one sample sequenced in a study of cytomegalovirus exposure and HLA in healthy donors. Clones were read by immunoSEQ multiplex PCR, and TCRdb kept only the in-frame ones, dropping some. The sample shows some 170,000 clones, around nine tenths of them seen only once. The sequenced sample was PBMCs. Receptors originate from a woman between 25 and 40 years old in good health and CMV-seronegative.

The gene calls are TRBV19 and TRBJ2-1, with 8 bases matching TRBD2. The V gene's germline CDR1 is LNHDA and CDR2 SQIVND (reference sequence). J gave up 0 bases and V 10 bases, and 8 bases lay outside the gene matches. This CDR3 is 15 amino acids long. CDR3 DNA: TGTGCCACCGTCCCCAGCGGGGGCTCCTACAATGAGCAGTTCTTC. Translated, it gives CATVPSGGSYNEQFF. The full variable domain, with the rest looked up from reference TRBV19 and TRBJ2-1, is DGGITQSPKYLFRKEGQNVTLSCEQNLNHDAMYWYRQDPGQGLRLIYYSQIVNDFQKGDIAEGYSVSREKKESFPLTVTSAQKNPTAFYLCATVPSGGSYNEQFFGPGTRLTVL.

The chain uses TRBV19 and TRBJ1-1; 9 bases agree with TRBD1. Germline V gene lookup returns CDR1 LNHDA and CDR2 SQIVND (reference sequence). The V and J ends lost 6 bases and 2 bases, in that order; junction bases with no gene match: 4. The CDR3 length is 14 residues. Written as DNA, the CDR3 is TGTGCCAGTAGGAAACAGGGGGCTAACACTGAAGCTTTCTTT. Translation: CASRKQGANTEAFF.

This chain joins TRBV7-9 and TRBJ2-2; perhaps TRBD2 as D (7 bases). Germline V gene lookup returns CDR1 SEHNR and CDR2 FQNEAQ (reference sequence). Trimming removed 6 bases at V and 4 bases at J, with 15 bases between. The CDR3 runs to 15 residues. The CDR3 bases are TGTGCCAGCAGTTACAAGGGGGGGGGCACCGGGGAGCTGTTTTTT. Translation: CASSYKGGGTGELFF.

V is TRBV6-4 and J is TRBJ2-3; 9 bases agree with TRBD2. The CDR3 has 17 residues. The J segment lost 4 bases and the V segment lost 0 bases, leaving 8 bases of the junction unmatched. Germline CDR1 is MRHNA and CDR2 is SNTAGT. The CDR3 loop is CASSDSSSPSGADTQYF. The CDR3 DNA reads as TGTGCCAGCAGTGACTCCAGCTCCCCTAGCGGGGCAGATACGCAGTATTTT.

The chain links TRBV5-1 to TRBJ1-1; tentatively, D is TRBD1 (5 bases). The CDR3 has 13 residues. Germline CDR1 and CDR2: SGHRS and YFSETQ. V lost 3 bases and J 0 bases, leaving 6 bases between the germline ends. The CDR3 DNA sequence: TGCGCCAGCAGCTCAGGGATGAACACTGAAGCTTTCTTT. Residues: CASSSGMNTEAFF.

The gene calls are TRBV2 and TRBJ2-3; TRBD1 agrees at 12 bases. This CDR3 is 16 amino acids long. Germline CDR1 SNHLY, CDR2 FYNNEI. The trim removed 4 bases at V and 3 bases at J, leaving 5 bases unmatched. The CDR3 spells CASSGGTGGETDTQYF. The CDR3 region has the DNA TGTGCCAGCAGTGGAGGGACAGGGGGCGAGACAGATACGCAGTATTTT.

The chain carries TRBV9 and TRBJ1-6; the D gene is possibly TRBD1 (5 bases). This CDR3 region has 15 residues. V gave up 3 bases and J gave up 7 bases, with 14 bases separating them. From germline, CDR1 is SGDLS and CDR2 YYNGEE. DNA for the CDR3: TGTGCCAGCAGCGCAGCCGGACGGGGGAATTCACCCCTCCACTTT. Protein product: CASSAAGRGNSPLHF.

This sequence joins TRBV5-1 and TRBJ2-2, with D possibly TRBD2 on 6 matching bases. Germline V gives CDR1 SGHRS, CDR2 YFSETQ. Trimming removed 4 bases at V and 2 bases at J, with 9 bases between. The CDR3 loop spans 14 amino acids. CDR3 sequence: CASSGGTNTGELFF. CDR3 sequence (DNA): TGCGCCAGCAGCGGAGGGACCAACACCGGGGAGCTGTTTTTT.

The chain joins TRBV4-2 to TRBJ1-2; possibly TRBD1 for D (6 bases). V lost 0 bases to trimming and J lost 4 bases, with 12 bases between them. This CDR3 has 15 residues. Per germline, CDR1 LGHNA and CDR2 YNFKEQ. CDR3 bases: TGTGCCAGCAGCCAAGAGGTGACAGGAAGCTATGGCTACACCTTC. This sequence encodes CASSQEVTGSYGYTF.

The CDR3 nucleotides are TGTGCCAGCAGCTTATTCCCTCAGTTCTATAATTCACCCCTCCACTTT. Its protein product is CASSLFPQFYNSPLHF. This rearrangement joins TRBV7-8 to TRBJ1-6, with D uncertain. The CDR3 is 16 amino acids. CDR1 and CDR2 (germline): SGHVS, FQNEAQ. V dropped 2 bases and J dropped 3 bases, with 11 bases sitting between them.

This chain links TRBV7-2 with TRBJ2-3; TRBD2 matches 7 bases. CDR3 length: 15 amino acids. CDR1 and CDR2 (germline): SGHTA, FQGNSA. The V segment lost 3 bases and the J segment 3 bases; nucleotides outside the gene matches: 6. The CDR3 protein is CASSFGLGHTDTQYF. The CDR3, as DNA: TGTGCCAGCAGCTTTGGACTAGGACATACAGATACGCAGTATTTT.

The chain carries TRBV29-1 and TRBJ1-1, with 8 nucleotides matching TRBD1. CDR1 is SQVTM and CDR2 is ANQGSEA in the germline V gene. V gave up 0 bases and J gave up 7 bases; unmatched junction bases: 4. The CDR3 is made up of 13 amino acids. CDR3 DNA sequence: TGCAGCGTTGAAGAGGACAGGGCCCTTGAAGCTTTCTTT. Protein: CSVEEDRALEAFF.

The chain links TRBV10-3 to TRBJ2-7, with a weak D call TRBD1 (5 bases). Germline V CDR1 and CDR2: ENHRY, SYGVKD. The CDR3 contains 15 residues. V was cut by 0 bases and J by 5 bases, with 14 bases left in between. The CDR3 nucleotides read TGTGCCATCAGTGAGTCAAAGGGGATCAACCACGAGCAGTACTTC. It translates to CAISESKGINHEQYF.

The chain couples TRBV5-1 to TRBJ1-2, with D uncertain. This CDR3 region has 13 residues. Looked up from germline, CDR1 is SGHRS and CDR2 is YFSETQ. The V end lost 4 bases, the J end lost 8 bases, and 15 bases lay between the germline ends. The CDR3 DNA follows: TGCGCCAGCAGCGCAGGTCCCGCTGTGGGCTACACCTTC. Translating gives CASSAGPAVGYTF.

The chain joins TRBV5-8 to TRBJ1-2; 8 bases agree with TRBD1. With V trimmed by 1 base and J by 4 bases, 9 bases remained unmatched. CDR1 and CDR2 from the germline V gene are SGHTS and YDEGEE. This CDR3 has 16 amino acids. CDR3 sequence reads: CASSLTHRGDGYGYTF. In nucleotides, the CDR3 is TGTGCCAGCAGCTTGACCCACAGGGGGGACGGCTATGGCTACACCTTC.

V and J are TRBV7-9 and TRBJ2-7, with TRBD1 matching 11 bases. The CDR3 has 15 residues. V gave up 5 bases and J gave up 6 bases; unmatched junction bases: 9. Germline lookup yields CDR1 SEHNR and CDR2 FQNEAQ (reference sequence). In DNA, the CDR3 is TGTGCCAGCAGCCTCGCCGGGACAGGGGGGGGCGAGCAGTACTTC. Protein: CASSLAGTGGGEQYF. The complete variable domain, with remaining parts taken from reference TRBV7-9 and TRBJ2-7, reads DTGVSQNPRHKITKRGQNVTFRCDPISEHNRLYWYRQTLGQGPEFLTYFQNEAQLEKSRLLSDRFSAERPKGSFSTLEIQRTEQGDSAMYLCASSLAGTGGGEQYFGPGTRLTVT.

The rearrangement joins TRBV6-5 to TRBJ2-7, with 9 bases fitting TRBD2. CDR1 is MNHEY and CDR2 is SVGAGI in the germline V gene. This CDR3 is 15 amino acids long. With V trimmed by 2 bases and J by 7 bases, 9 bases remained unmatched. CDR3 in amino acids: CASSYGQRGAREQYF. The CDR3 region has the DNA TGTGCCAGCAGTTACGGCCAGCGGGGGGCGAGAGAGCAGTACTTC.

This chain connects TRBV16 to TRBJ1-3; TRBD1 aligns across 9 bases. CDR3 size: 17 residues. Germline V gene sequence: CDR1 KGHSY, CDR2 FQNENV. The V segment lost 2 bases and the J segment 9 bases; nucleotides outside the gene matches: 14. CDR3 protein: CASSQSPTGGSRTTIYF. Here the CDR3 DNA reads TGTGCCAGCAGCCAAAGCCCGACAGGGGGTTCCCGAACCACCATATATTTT.

The chain couples TRBV6-1 to TRBJ2-7; tentatively, D is TRBD1 (5 bases). V dropped 5 bases and J dropped 3 bases, with 11 bases sitting between them. This CDR3 comprises 13 residues. Germline-derived CDR1 and CDR2 are MNHNS and SASEGT. This chain's CDR3 is CASSIGHGYEQYF. CDR3 DNA: TGTGCCAGCAGTATAGGACATGGCTACGAGCAGTACTTC.

The CDR3: CASSFSRVEYGYTF. The CDR3 DNA follows: TGTGCCAGCAGCTTTTCCAGAGTGGAGTATGGCTACACCTTC. The chain employs TRBV5-4 and TRBJ1-2, with D unclear. The V and J ends lost 2 bases and 5 bases respectively, with 13 bases between them. Germline-derived CDR1 and CDR2 are SGHNT and YYREEE (reference sequence). The CDR3 loop spans 14 amino acids.